The entry below gives a single T cell receptor beta chain sequence along with its context. This specimen belongs to a study of blood T cells in healthy people across ages. In terms of origin and age, donors were healthy Caucasian individuals from Russia aged roughly 6 to 100. With a J-beta primer mix and a sample-barcoded 5' primer, a second PCR ran roughly 6 to 11 cycles. Each CDR3 protein gets one entry after TCRdb re-called the 5' RACE reads with MiXCR. The sample consists of some 780,000 distinct CDR3 sequences, more than 55% of them appearing once. The clonotype comes from a man aged 35 to 55 in good health. The sequenced material came from blood.

The CDR3 nucleotides are TGTGCCAGCAGCGCCGACGTAGGACAGGGTCTGCCTGAAGCTTTCTTT. This gives the protein CASSADVGQGLPEAFF. The chain combines TRBV13 with TRBJ1-1; TRBD1 matches 8 bases. J lost 6 bases, V lost 5 bases, and 14 bases had no gene match. The CDR3 contains 16 residues. Germline CDR1 reads PRHDT; CDR2 reads FYEKMQ (reference sequence).